The clone carrying this TCR beta chain came up once. No antigen is known for it. These data belong to a study of cytomegalovirus exposure and HLA in healthy donors. General observations from the study: Prior analysis indicated that the majority of TCR beta V segments exhibited productivity approximately 87% or approximately 30% of the time. A later analysis by the authors found several of the most significant clusters apparently linked to common viral pathogens. It was 164 TCR beta chains that were listed as cytomegalovirus-associated.

Primers included in the PCR were 60 Vbeta and 13 Jbeta primers. The protocol was immunoSEQ multiplex PCR, while the TCRdb copy is restricted to in-frame clones and leaves out a portion. The repertoire holds some 160,000 clones, 81% seen once, with 1% to 1.5% in the top ten. The receptor comes from a man aged 50-59 years in good health and CMV-seropositive. Source material: PBMCs.

DNA for the CDR3: TGTGCCAGCAGTTTGACTAGCGGGGCCACAGATACGCAGTATTTT. Translated, it gives CASSLTSGATDTQYF. J is TRBJ2-3 and V is TRBV9, with 11 bases fitting TRBD2. Germline trimming cut 5 bases from V and 2 bases from J; bases unmatched to any gene: 4. The CDR3 is made up of 15 amino acids. CDR1 is SGDLS and CDR2 is YYNGEE in the germline V gene.